The T cell receptor (beta chain) under discussion was sequenced for a study of T cells after posttransplantation cyclophosphamide. Study outcomes and limitations: TRB overlap between skin or GI tissue T cells and blood was limited. After PTCy, TRB diversity resembled that of CNI/methotrexate controls.

The CDR3 extends over 15 amino acids. Germline assignment: CDR1 MNHNS and CDR2 SASEGT. J lost 7 bases, V lost 0 bases, and 9 bases had no gene match. A note on this clone: Its antigen is as yet unknown.

Method: immunoSEQ multiplex PCR; TCRdb's copy keeps in-frame clones and lacks some. The sample has about 28,000 clones; roughly 88% are singletons. Sequencing was done on a sample of PBMCs. This chain joins TRBV6-1 and TRBJ2-7; 7 nucleotides match TRBD2. The source is a man aged 50 or older. CDR3 nucleotide sequence: TGTGCCAGCAGTGAAGCGCCTGGGAGGGCGAGGGAGCAGTACTTC. Its translation is CASSEAPGRAREQYF.